This is a list of T cell receptor beta chains from one sample in a study of blood T cell repertoires in COVID-19. The repertoire was sequenced with immunoSEQ multiplex PCR; TCRdb's copy has only in-frame clones and lacks some. The sample yields 85,000 to 130,000 clones, approximately 84% seen once. Sequencing was done on a sample of peripheral blood. These TCRs come from a woman aged 55-70 years with acute or convalescent COVID-19. Both conserved end residues are part of each CDR3. The D gene is left open where the match is weak. Only part of the rows carry a size: once, few, many, or a class if the clone is expanded.

clone_size,j_call,d_call,v_call,cdr3_aa,cdr3_nt
.,TRBJ1-4,.,TRBV2,CASTSDTTNEKLFF,TGTGCCAGCACCTCAGATACAACTAATGAAAAACTGTTTTTT
.,TRBJ1-1,TRBD1,TRBV19,CASSIRTGVSAEAFF,TGTGCCAGTAGTATCCGGACAGGGGTAAGCGCTGAAGCTTTCTTT
.,TRBJ2-5,TRBD2,TRBV5-4,CASSPSRGGSEETQYF,TGTGCCAGCAGCCCCAGCCGGGGAGGGAGCGAAGAGACCCAGTACTTC
once,TRBJ2-3,TRBD1,TRBV2,CASSPHLRTGYTDTQYF,TGTGCCAGCAGTCCCCACCTGAGGACAGGGTACACAGATACGCAGTATTTT
.,TRBJ1-6,.,TRBV2,CARRSSYNSPLHF,TGTGCCAGGCGTAGCTCCTATAATTCACCCCTCCACTTT
once,TRBJ1-5,TRBD1,TRBV27,CASSSGTGGQPQHF,TGTGCCAGCAGTTCGGGGACAGGGGGACAGCCCCAGCATTTT
many,TRBJ2-7,.,TRBV2,CASAGALTYEQYF,TGTGCCAGCGCGGGGGCCCTTACCTACGAGCAGTACTTC
.,TRBJ1-1,.,TRBV19,CASSIEGGEAFF,TGTGCCAGTAGTATAGAGGGAGGTGAAGCTTTCTTT
.,TRBJ1-5,.,TRBV21-1,CASSKLSVLLSKIQGTYQPQHF,TGTGCCAGCAGCAAGCTCAGTGTCCTCCTCTCGAAGATACAGGGGACGTATCAGCCCCAGCATTTT
.,TRBJ2-7,.,TRBV6-5,CASTTGAAGNYEQYF,TGTGCCAGCACTACAGGAGCCGCAGGGAACTACGAGCAGTACTTC
.,TRBJ1-3,.,TRBV6-5,CAGKIGDSSGNTIYF,TGTGCCGGGAAAATCGGTGACAGCTCTGGAAACACCATATATTTT
few,TRBJ1-1,.,TRBV6-4,CASSRTENTEAFF,TGTGCCAGCAGCCGGACAGAAAACACTGAAGCTTTCTTT
once,TRBJ2-7,TRBD2,TRBV30,CAWSGAGGEQYF,TGTGCCTGGAGTGGTGCGGGAGGCGAGCAGTACTTC
.,TRBJ1-5,TRBD1,TRBV27,CASSKGQGSNQPQHF,TGTGCCAGCAGTAAGGGACAGGGTAGCAATCAGCCCCAGCATTTT
.,TRBJ1-2,.,TRBV28,CASSPHRVDYGYTF,TGTGCCAGCAGTCCCCACAGGGTCGACTATGGCTACACCTTC
.,TRBJ1-1,.,TRBV19,CASSIVLTILGTEAFF,TGTGCCAGTAGTATTGTCCTGACTATTTTGGGCACTGAAGCTTTCTTT
few,TRBJ1-1,.,TRBV9,CASSVNPAGGETPIPPEGAFF,TGTGCCAGCAGCGTAAACCCTGCGGGGGGCGAAACGCCCATCCCCCCGGAGGGAGCTTTCTTT
many,TRBJ2-3,.,TRBV7-9,CASSRSQGLTDTQYF,TGTGCCAGCAGCCGCTCTCAGGGGCTCACAGATACGCAGTATTTT